These 9 T cell receptor beta chains originate from one sample sequenced in a study of blood T cell repertoires in COVID-19. Profiling relied on immunoSEQ multiplex PCR, and the TCRdb table lists in-frame clones only, not all of them. The table has 75,000 to 100,000 clones, approximately 90% seen once; the top ten hold about 5%. Sequenced input: peripheral blood. The receptor source for this set is a man aged 65 to 85 with acute or convalescent COVID-19.

This chain uses TRBV19 with TRBJ2-1, with 8 nucleotides matching TRBD2. J gave up 8 bases and V 3 bases, and 9 bases lay outside the gene matches. Germline lookup yields CDR1 LNHDA and CDR2 SQIVND (reference sequence). This CDR3 spans 15 amino acids. CDR3 protein: CASSIFGGVDDEQFF. The CDR3 coding sequence is TGTGCCAGTAGTATCTTCGGGGGGGTAGACGATGAGCAGTTCTTC.

This clone was counted only a few times. The CDR3 sequence: CASSLGGGSGGLPLEQYV. The CDR3 DNA reads TGTGCCAGCAGCTTGGGTGGGGGTAGCGGGGGCCTACCTCTCGAGCAGTACGTC. The chain couples TRBV5-4 to TRBJ2-7, with 9 bases fitting TRBD2. The germline gives CDR1 SGHNT, CDR2 YYREEE (reference sequence). V lost 0 bases to trimming and J lost 6 bases; unmatched junction nucleotides: 16. The CDR3 is made up of 18 amino acids.

The gene calls are TRBV28 and TRBJ2-1; D gene unclear. The germline CDR1 and CDR2 sequences are MDHEN and SYDVKM. The CDR3 is 13 residues long. The ends were cut back, 6 bases at V and 7 bases at J, with 13 bases in the middle. The CDR3 DNA sequence: TGTGCCAGCAGCCCGAGCTCCGGGAATGAGCAGTTCTTC. Translating gives CASSPSSGNEQFF.

This chain uses TRBV9 with TRBJ1-2; 8 bases map to TRBD1. CDR3 length equals 17 residues. Trimming removed 1 base from V and 3 bases from J; junction bases left unmatched: 11. Looked up from germline, CDR1 is SGDLS and CDR2 is YYNGEE. The CDR3 loop is CASSVQGTRTGYYGYTF. CDR3 sequence (DNA): TGTGCCAGCAGCGTACAAGGGACGAGGACAGGGTACTATGGCTACACCTTC.

V gene TRBV5-8 combines with J gene TRBJ1-3, with 9 bases identical to TRBD1. V was clipped by 1 base and J by 1 base; unmatched bases: 6. CDR3 size: 17 residues. CDR1 is SGHTS and CDR2 is YDEGEE in the germline V gene. CDR3: CASSLIFGTGSGNTIYF. CDR3 bases: TGTGCCAGCAGCTTGATTTTCGGGACAGGGTCTGGAAACACCATATATTTT.

The rearrangement uses TRBV19 and TRBJ2-5, with 12 bases lining up with TRBD2. The CDR3 consists of 16 residues. With 0 bases clipped from V and 4 bases from J, the junction kept 3 bases outside the gene matches. Germline V gives CDR1 LNHDA, CDR2 SQIVND (reference sequence). In DNA form, the CDR3 reads TGTGCCAGTAGTATAGATCTAGCGGGGGGGCGAGAGACCCAGTACTTC. Translated: CASSIDLAGGRETQYF. The whole variable domain, filled in from reference TRBV19 and TRBJ2-5, reads DGGITQSPKYLFRKEGQNVTLSCEQNLNHDAMYWYRQDPGQGLRLIYYSQIVNDFQKGDIAEGYSVSREKKESFPLTVTSAQKNPTAFYLCASSIDLAGGRETQYFGPGTRLLVL.

The chain uses TRBV24-1 and TRBJ2-3, with unresolved D. From germline, CDR1 is KGHDR and CDR2 SFDVKD. There are 13 residues in the CDR3. Trimming shortened V by 5 bases and J by 2 bases, and 7 bases separated the two germline ends. In DNA, the CDR3 is TGTGCCACCAGTGGGCCTTCCACAGATACGCAGTATTTT. Encoded protein: CATSGPSTDTQYF.

This clone was counted only a few times. The chain carries TRBV3-1 (or the pseudogene TRBV3-2) and TRBJ1-4; perhaps TRBD1 as D (6 bases). The CDR3 runs to 17 residues. Germline V CDR1 and CDR2: LGHDT, YNNKEL (reference sequence). Trimming stripped 1 base from V and 3 bases from J, with 15 bases between. The CDR3 DNA reads as TGTGCCAGCAGCCAAGTGGGCAGGGGATACGCTAATGAAAAACTGTTTTTT. Translated: CASSQVGRGYANEKLFF.

The chain uses TRBV5-1 and TRBJ2-7; possible D gene TRBD1, 6 bases. V was clipped by 0 bases and J by 2 bases, with 6 bases between them. CDR1 SGHRS and CDR2 YFSETQ come from the germline V gene. The CDR3 consists of 13 residues. The CDR3 is CASSLGDTYEQYF. In nucleotides, the CDR3 is TGCGCCAGCAGCTTGGGGGACACCTACGAGCAGTACTTC.